This T cell receptor beta chain was retrieved from a study of blood T cell repertoires in COVID-19. Across the whole study: Acute and convalescent COVID-19 samples came from the United States, Italy and Spain.

Original handling: Researchers report that nucleated cell counts were estimated from reference gene primer amplification. The assay was immunoSEQ multiplex PCR, and TCRdb's table has in-frame clones only and misses some. D and trimming were read from the DNA, whereas the V and J calls and clone size are those reported in that table. The sample lists 45,000 to 60,000 clones, about four fifths seen once, with less than 2% in the top ten. The CDR3 spans 13 residues. The V end was cut by 6 bases, the J end by 6 bases, with 15 bases between. Germline assignment: CDR1 MNHEY and CDR2 SMNVEV (reference sequence).

Input material: peripheral blood. This clonotype was obtained from an older woman with acute or convalescent COVID-19. The chain links TRBV27 to TRBJ2-7, with TRBD2 as a possible D gene (6 bases). This CDR3 reads CASSLDSRGEQYF. The CDR3 DNA is TGTGCCAGCAGCCTCGATTCGCGGGGCGAGCAGTACTTC.